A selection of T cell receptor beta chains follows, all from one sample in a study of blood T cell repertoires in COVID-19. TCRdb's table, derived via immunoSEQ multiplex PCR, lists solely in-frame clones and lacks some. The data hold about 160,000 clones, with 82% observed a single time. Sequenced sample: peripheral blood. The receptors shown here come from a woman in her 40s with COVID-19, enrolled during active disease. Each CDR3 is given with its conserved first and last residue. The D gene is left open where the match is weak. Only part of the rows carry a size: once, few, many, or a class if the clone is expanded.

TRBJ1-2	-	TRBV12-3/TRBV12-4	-	CASSRDGTDGYTF	TGTGCCAGCAGCCGAGACGGAACAGATGGCTACACCTTC
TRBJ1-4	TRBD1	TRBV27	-	CASSLSGQFSEKLFF	TGTGCCAGCAGTTTATCGGGACAGTTTAGTGAAAAACTGTTTTTT
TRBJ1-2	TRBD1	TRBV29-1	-	CSADGGQDYYGYTF	TGCAGCGCCGATGGGGGACAGGACTATTATGGCTACACCTTC
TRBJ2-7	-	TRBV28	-	CGTRIGGRSYEQYF	TGTGGGACAAGAATAGGCGGACGGTCCTACGAGCAGTACTTC
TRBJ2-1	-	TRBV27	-	CASRTTGYNEQFF	TGTGCCAGCAGAACAACAGGGTATAATGAGCAGTTCTTC
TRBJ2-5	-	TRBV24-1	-	CATSLARSETQYF	TGTGCCACCAGTCTCGCAAGGAGCGAGACCCAGTACTTC
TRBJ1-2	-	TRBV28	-	CASSLVDTSPYGYTF	TGTGCCAGCAGTTTAGTTGACACTTCCCCCTATGGCTACACCTTC
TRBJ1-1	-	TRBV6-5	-	CASKFQGNTEAFF	TGTGCCAGCAAATTCCAGGGGAACACTGAAGCTTTCTTT
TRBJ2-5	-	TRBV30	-	CAWSVGRETQYF	TGTGCCTGGAGTGTGGGGAGGGAGACCCAGTACTTC
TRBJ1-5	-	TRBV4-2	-	CASSQVWGQPQHF	TGTGCCAGCAGCCAAGTATGGGGCCAGCCCCAGCATTTT
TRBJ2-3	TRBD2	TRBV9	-	CASSALSGGAADTQYF	TGTGCCAGCAGCGCACTTAGCGGGGGGGCGGCAGATACGCAGTATTTT
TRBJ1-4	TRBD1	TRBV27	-	CASSPRDSGEKLFF	TGTGCCAGCAGTCCTCGGGACAGTGGCGAAAAACTGTTTTTT
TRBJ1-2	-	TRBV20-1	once	CSAWGSYGYTF	TGCAGTGCGTGGGGCAGCTATGGCTACACCTTC
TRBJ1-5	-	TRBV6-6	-	CASSPIDSKNQPQHF	TGTGCCAGCAGCCCCATTGACAGTAAGAATCAGCCCCAGCATTTT
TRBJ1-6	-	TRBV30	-	CAWSREALAPLHF	TGTGCCTGGTCGCGTGAGGCCCTCGCACCCCTCCACTTT
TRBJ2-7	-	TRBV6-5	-	CASRGTSFSYEQYF	TGTGCCAGCAGGGGGACAAGCTTCTCCTACGAGCAGTACTTC
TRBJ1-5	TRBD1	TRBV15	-	CATSSRDREPPQHF	TGTGCCACCAGCAGCAGGGACAGGGAACCACCCCAGCATTTT
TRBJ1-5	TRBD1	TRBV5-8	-	CASSRNRGPGNQPQHF	TGTGCCAGCAGCCGAAACAGGGGGCCGGGCAATCAGCCCCAGCATTTT
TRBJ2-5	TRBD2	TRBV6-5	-	CACESGGETQYF	TGTGCCTGCGAGAGCGGGGGTGAGACCCAGTACTTC
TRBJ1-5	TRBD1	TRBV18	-	CASSKDRGNSNQPQHF	TGTGCCAGCTCAAAGGACAGGGGGAATAGCAATCAGCCCCAGCATTTT
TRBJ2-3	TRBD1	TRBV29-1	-	CSAGQGDFGWDTQYF	TGCAGCGCTGGACAGGGTGATTTCGGGTGGGATACGCAGTATTTT
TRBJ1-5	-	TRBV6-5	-	CASGTGTSPNQPQHF	TGTGCCAGTGGTACAGGGACCTCTCCCAATCAGCCCCAGCATTTT
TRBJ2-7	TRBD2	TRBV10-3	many	CAIGEVTSGSYEQYF	TGTGCCATCGGGGAGGTGACTAGCGGGAGTTACGAGCAGTACTTC
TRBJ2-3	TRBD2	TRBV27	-	CASRRTSGIGADTQYF	TGTGCCAGCAGAAGGACTAGCGGGATTGGAGCAGATACGCAGTATTTT
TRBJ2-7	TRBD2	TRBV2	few	CASSKAGVSSYEQYF	TGTGCCAGCAGTAAAGCGGGAGTCAGCTCCTACGAGCAGTACTTC